The 22 T cell receptor beta chains below were found in one sample sequenced in a study of Ad26.COV2.S vaccination and SARS-CoV-2 variants. Clones were sequenced by immunoSEQ multiplex PCR, and TCRdb holds only the in-frame ones, with some missing. In the table there are hundreds of thousands of clones, about 86% of which are singletons. Described treatment: approximately 18 received Ad26.COV2.S at low or high dose, single or two shots; a few received placebo; per-sample allocation not given. Day 63 after the first vaccine or placebo injection was the time point for sampling. Specimen: peripheral blood, collected in a trial of Ad26.COV2.S vaccine versus placebo. These receptors all come from a person between 18 and 59 years old who received the Ad26.COV2.S COVID-19 vaccine or a placebo.

This chain uses TRBV28 with TRBJ2-5; TRBD1 might be the D (5 bases). The germline CDR1 and CDR2 sequences are MDHEN and SYDVKM. There are 15 residues in the CDR3. V lost 6 bases and J 1 base, leaving 15 bases between the germline ends. The CDR3 DNA reads as TGTGCCAGCAGCCCGAGAAGGGGCCCCCAAGAGACCCAGTACTTC. It yields the protein CASSPRRGPQETQYF. The whole variable domain, remainder taken from reference TRBV28 and TRBJ2-5, is DVKVTQSSRYLVKRTGEKVFLECVQDMDHENMFWYRQDPGLGLRLIYFSYDVKMKEKGDIPEGYSVSREKKERFSLILESASTNQTSMYLCASSPRRGPQETQYFGPGTRLLVL.

The count of this clone is one. The genes are TRBV6-4 and TRBJ1-1, with D unresolved. The CDR3 spans 13 residues. The V and J ends lost 4 bases and 1 base respectively, with 7 bases between them. Germline-derived CDR1 and CDR2 are MRHNA and SNTAGT. Written as DNA, the CDR3 is TGTGCCAGCAGTGTTTCTTGGAACACTGAAGCTTTCTTT. Residues: CASSVSWNTEAFF.

The chain links TRBV5-6 to TRBJ1-5; possible D gene TRBD1, 5 bases. V lost 3 bases and J 5 bases, leaving 12 bases between the germline ends. The germline gives CDR1 SGHDT, CDR2 YYEEEE. The CDR3 runs 14 residues. For the CDR3, the DNA is TGTGCCAGCAGCTACGGACAAGGGGATCAGCCCCAGCATTTT. Its translation is CASSYGQGDQPQHF.

The gene calls are TRBV30 and TRBJ1-6; tentatively, D is TRBD1 (5 bases). With 0 bases removed from V and 6 bases from J, the gap between germline ends came to 9 bases. The CDR3 spans 14 residues. From germline, CDR1 is GTSNPN and CDR2 SVGIG (reference sequence). The CDR3 sequence is CAWSVTVGNSPLHF. The CDR3 region has the DNA TGTGCCTGGAGTGTGACAGTGGGTAATTCACCCCTCCACTTT.

The gene calls are TRBV10-3 and TRBJ2-5, with TRBD1 identical over 9 bases. The CDR3 totals 15 residues. Germline trimming cut 10 bases from V and 3 bases from J; bases unmatched to any gene: 12. CDR1 and CDR2 (germline): ENHRY, SYGVKD. In DNA form, the CDR3 reads TGTGCCACCACCTCCCAACAGGGGGCAAAAGAGACCCAGTACTTC. As protein: CATTSQQGAKETQYF.

This clone was picked up a small number of times. The CDR3 DNA follows: TGTGCCAGCAGGGCGACAGTAACTAACTATGGCTACACCTTC. Translated, it gives CASRATVTNYGYTF. The chain links TRBV27 to TRBJ1-2; a possible D gene is TRBD1 (5 bases). Germline assignment: CDR1 MNHEY and CDR2 SMNVEV (reference sequence). The CDR3 covers 14 residues. Trimming shortened V by 6 bases and J by 0 bases, and 11 bases separated the two germline ends.

The CDR3 loop reads CASSAGTSGNNEQFF. The CDR3 DNA follows: TGTGCCAGCAGTGCGGGGACTAGCGGGAACAATGAGCAGTTCTTC. This sequence joins TRBV25-1 and TRBJ2-1; 13 positions match TRBD2. Germline assignment: CDR1 MGHDK and CDR2 SYGVNS. There are 15 residues in the CDR3. V was pared by 4 bases and J by 5 bases, with 2 bases of the junction left unmatched.

The chain has TRBV4-1 and TRBJ2-7; maybe TRBD1 (5 bases). There are 16 residues in the CDR3. Germline CDR1 is MGHRA and CDR2 is YSYEKL. Trimming left V 0 bases short and J 6 bases short, with 18 bases between. The DNA for the CDR3 is TGCGCCAGCAGCCAAGAAGGTCGGCAAGGGGCGTTCGAGCAGTACTTC. Translating gives CASSQEGRQGAFEQYF.

V gene TRBV11-3 combines with J gene TRBJ2-1, with a tentative D call TRBD1 (6 bases). V was shortened by 2 bases and J by 10 bases, with 6 bases between the two germline ends. In germline, CDR1 is SGHNT, CDR2 YENEEA. CDR3 length: 11 amino acids. This CDR3 is CASSLQGEQFF. Written as DNA, the CDR3 is TGTGCCAGCAGCTTACAGGGGGAGCAGTTCTTC.

The chain combines TRBV10-3 with TRBJ1-1; no clear D. CDR3 length: 13 amino acids. V lost 4 bases and J lost 1, with 7 bases in between. Germline V gene lookup returns CDR1 ENHRY and CDR2 SYGVKD. The CDR3 protein is CAISGEGNTEAFF. CDR3 DNA sequence: TGTGCCATCAGTGGGGAGGGGAACACTGAAGCTTTCTTT.

The chain employs TRBV29-1 and TRBJ2-3; 7 nucleotides line up with TRBD1. The germline V gene has CDR1 SQVTM and CDR2 ANQGSEA. Germline trimming cut 0 bases from V and 1 base from J; bases unmatched to any gene: 4. The CDR3 spans 15 residues. The CDR3 reads CSVEDRDRGTDTQYF. CDR3 sequence (DNA): TGCAGCGTTGAAGATCGAGACAGGGGCACAGATACGCAGTATTTT.

V and J are TRBV7-9 and TRBJ2-2; 13 nucleotides agree with TRBD2. The CDR3 is made up of 19 amino acids. Germline V gives CDR1 SEHNR, CDR2 FQNEAQ (reference sequence). V was pared by 6 bases and J by 0 bases, with 10 bases of the junction left unmatched. The CDR3 loop reads CASSPRGLAGSSNTGELFF. The CDR3 DNA is TGTGCCAGCAGTCCCCGGGGACTAGCGGGGAGTTCGAACACCGGGGAGCTGTTTTTT.

The V call is TRBV19, the J call TRBJ1-1; possible D gene TRBD1, 6 bases. The CDR3 has 17 residues. V gave up 2 bases and J gave up 2 bases, with 18 bases separating them. Germline CDR1 reads LNHDA; CDR2 reads SQIVND (reference sequence). CDR3 in amino acids: CASSIRAPRGINTEAFF. The DNA of the CDR3 is TGTGCCAGTAGTATACGCGCTCCGAGGGGGATAAACACTGAAGCTTTCTTT. The variable domain in full, completed from reference TRBV19 and TRBJ1-1, reads DGGITQSPKYLFRKEGQNVTLSCEQNLNHDAMYWYRQDPGQGLRLIYYSQIVNDFQKGDIAEGYSVSREKKESFPLTVTSAQKNPTAFYLCASSIRAPRGINTEAFFGQGTRLTVV.

For this clone: The junction departs from the called germline gene at one end, perhaps through a read error. For the CDR3, the DNA is TGTGCTAGTGGCTTGGAAAGGAGTCCCTCTGGGGCCAACGTCCTGACTTTC. Translation: CASGLERSPSGANVLTF. This rearrangement joins TRBV12-5 to TRBJ2-6; D is unclear. Germline V CDR1 and CDR2: LGHNT, FRNRAP. The CDR3 runs to 17 residues.

The chain uses TRBV13 and TRBJ1-4; 9 nucleotides line up with TRBD1. The germline gives CDR1 PRHDT, CDR2 FYEKMQ (reference sequence). The CDR3 is 15 amino acids. Losses at the gene ends were 6 bases for V and 8 bases for J; bases not matched to a gene: 10. CDR3 sequence (DNA): TGTGCCAGCAGTCCATCGGGACAGGGCAGCGAAAAACTGTTTTTT. Encoded protein: CASSPSGQGSEKLFF.

The chain joins TRBV19 to TRBJ1-6; no reliable D call. CDR1 is LNHDA and CDR2 is SQIVND in the germline V gene (reference sequence). This CDR3 region has 12 residues. With 4 bases removed from V and 12 bases from J, the gap between germline ends came to 10 bases. The CDR3 DNA follows: TGTGCCAGTAGTACCTTCGTGGGACCCCTCCACTTT. The encoded protein is CASSTFVGPLHF.

This chain's CDR3 is CASIGSETGDTGELFF. The DNA of the CDR3 is TGTGCCAGCATAGGGTCCGAGACAGGGGACACCGGGGAGCTGTTTTTT. The rearrangement joins TRBV28 to TRBJ2-2; 8 bases match TRBD1. V shed 7 bases, J shed 3 bases, and the junction held 10 bases outside the gene matches. This CDR3 is built from 16 residues. Looked up from germline, CDR1 is MDHEN and CDR2 is SYDVKM.

This clone was seen only once. The gene calls are TRBV29-1 and TRBJ1-1; D is ambiguous. Trimming shortened V by 7 bases and J by 7 bases, and 13 bases separated the two germline ends. Germline values: CDR1 SQVTM, CDR2 ANQGSEA. The CDR3 sequence is 11 residues long. The CDR3 DNA reads TGCAGCGGCACAGAAGATGGTGAAGCTTTCTTT. Translated, it gives CSGTEDGEAFF.

This clone has just a few counts. The chain has TRBV6-1 and TRBJ1-3; the D is unclear. The CDR3 has 17 residues. In germline, CDR1 is MNHNS, CDR2 SASEGT. V lost 2 bases to trimming and J lost 0 bases, with 14 bases between them. For the CDR3, the DNA is TGTGCCAGCAGTGAACAACGGGGAAGGCTCTCTGGAAACACCATATATTTT. It specifies CASSEQRGRLSGNTIYF.

The chain uses TRBV5-1 and TRBJ1-1; 7 nucleotides match TRBD1. CDR1 SGHRS and CDR2 YFSETQ come from the germline V gene. The CDR3 runs to 15 residues. V dropped 2 bases and J dropped 4; count of bases not matched to a gene: 8. Here the CDR3 reads CASSLTGDLATEAFF. CDR3 bases: TGCGCCAGCAGCTTAACAGGGGATTTAGCCACTGAAGCTTTCTTT.

The chain couples TRBV27 to TRBJ1-1, with D tentatively TRBD1 (5 bases). Trimming shortened V by 7 bases and J by 3 bases, and 21 bases separated the two germline ends. Germline CDR1 reads MNHEY; CDR2 reads SMNVEV (reference sequence). This CDR3 is 16 amino acids long. CDR3 nucleotide sequence: TGTGCCAGCACGAGGGACGCGTGGACCCGGGACACTGAAGCTTTCTTT. It codes for CASTRDAWTRDTEAFF.

This sequence joins TRBV5-1 and TRBJ2-7; D tentatively fits TRBD1 or TRBD2 (5 bases each). CDR3 size: 15 residues. Trimming removed 2 bases from V and 3 bases from J, with 15 bases in between. Germline assignment: CDR1 SGHRS and CDR2 YFSETQ. The DNA for the CDR3 is TGCGCCAGCAGCTTAAGGGACGGATACCACTACGAGCAGTACTTC. Translating gives CASSLRDGYHYEQYF.